The 20 T cell receptor beta chains below all came from one sample that was sequenced in a study of a mutant IDH1 vaccine in newly diagnosed glioma. TCRdb's table, derived via immunoSEQ multiplex PCR, lists solely in-frame clones and lacks some. This table has tens of thousands of clones, about three quarters appearing once. The time point denotes: week 23, last vaccination. Each vaccine dose was 300 ug of mutant IDH1 20-mer peptide, with topical imiquimod. For these TCRs, the target antigens are not known. Sequenced here: PBMCs, sampled from a glioma patient whose treatment included an IDH1 peptide vaccine. These receptors were collected from a woman in her 40s with glioma. Some clones in this sample may be carry-over from other donors' samples.

In this sample, this clone turned up a few times. The rearrangement joins TRBV30 to TRBJ1-1; D not resolved. Per germline, CDR1 GTSNPN and CDR2 SVGIG (reference sequence). The CDR3 is made up of 15 amino acids. With 0 bases removed from V and 1 base from J, the gap between germline ends came to 12 bases. In DNA form, the CDR3 reads TGTGCCTGGAGTGTCGAGGGCGGTCAGAACACTGAAGCTTTCTTT. It specifies CAWSVEGGQNTEAFF.

CDR3 sequence (DNA): TGCGCCAGCAGCTTGCAAACGGGGACGAACACTGAAGCTTTCTTT. This sequence encodes CASSLQTGTNTEAFF. V gene TRBV5-1 combines with J gene TRBJ1-1, with D perhaps matching TRBD1 (5 bases). V was clipped by 1 base and J by 1 base, with 11 bases between them. The CDR3 length is 15 residues. Germline CDR1 reads SGHRS; CDR2 reads YFSETQ.

CDR3 loop: CASSESPTLQETQYF. CDR3 sequence (DNA): TGCGCCAGCAGTGAGTCCCCTACCTTGCAAGAGACCCAGTACTTC. The chain is built from TRBV10-2 and TRBJ2-5; no reliable D call. The CDR3 is made up of 15 amino acids. Per germline, CDR1 WSHSY and CDR2 SAAADI. Trimming cost V 0 bases and J 2 bases, with 10 bases left between them.

The V call is TRBV5-1, the J call TRBJ1-3; TRBD1 matches at 8 bases. Unmatched junction bases numbered 8, after V lost 0 bases and J lost 6 bases. The CDR3 is made up of 16 amino acids. Per germline, CDR1 SGHRS and CDR2 YFSETQ. For the CDR3, the DNA is TGCGCCAGCAGCTTGGTTACAGGGGGTGCGGAAAACACCATATATTTT. This sequence encodes CASSLVTGGAENTIYF.

The chain combines TRBV27 with TRBJ1-2; D may be TRBD1 (6 bases). V was cut by 6 bases and J by 2 bases, with 16 bases left in between. From germline, CDR1 is MNHEY and CDR2 SMNVEV (reference sequence). CDR3 length: 15 amino acids. The CDR3 here is CASRPNREINYGYTF. CDR3 coding DNA: TGTGCCAGCAGGCCTAACAGGGAAATAAACTATGGCTACACCTTC.

This clone was counted once. The gene calls are TRBV29-1 and TRBJ2-5; 14 bases are a match to TRBD2. V was clipped by 5 bases and J by 7 bases; unmatched bases: 9. The CDR3 is 15 residues long. Germline-derived CDR1 and CDR2 are SQVTM and ANQGSEA. DNA for the CDR3: TGCAGCGTTCTTGTGACTAGCGGGGGGGCCGTGACCCAGTACTTC. It is translated as CSVLVTSGGAVTQYF.

The rearrangement uses TRBV30 and TRBJ1-5, with 7 bases that match TRBD1. This CDR3 has 16 amino acids. V dropped 3 bases and J dropped 5; count of bases not matched to a gene: 13. Germline V lookup: CDR1 GTSNPN, CDR2 SVGIG (reference sequence). CDR3 bases: TGTGCCTGGAGAAGACAGGGCTATGGAGGGTATCAGCCCCAGCATTTT. Translation: CAWRRQGYGGYQPQHF.

The genes are TRBV27 and TRBJ1-2; the D is unclear. Trimming took 7 bases from V and 4 from J, leaving 16 bases between them. Germline lookup yields CDR1 MNHEY and CDR2 SMNVEV (reference sequence). The CDR3 runs to 14 residues. CDR3 nucleotides: TGTGCCAGCAAGTGGAGGGAATACACCTATGGCTACACCTTC. It specifies CASKWREYTYGYTF.

The chain couples TRBV7-9 to TRBJ2-3; weak D call: TRBD1 (5 bases). The CDR3 extends over 15 amino acids. Per germline, CDR1 SEHNR and CDR2 FQNEAQ (reference sequence). The ends were cut back, 2 bases at V and 2 bases at J, with 11 bases in the middle. Written as DNA, the CDR3 is TGTGCCAGCAGCTTAATGGGGCATGACACAGATACGCAGTATTTT. Residues: CASSLMGHDTDTQYF.

The J gene is TRBJ2-1, the V gene TRBV7-9; TRBD2 aligns across 10 bases. With V trimmed by 4 bases and J by 7 bases, 4 bases remained unmatched. The CDR3 has 14 residues. Germline assignment: CDR1 SEHNR and CDR2 FQNEAQ (reference sequence). CDR3 amino acids: CASSSSSGGNEQFF. The CDR3, as DNA: TGTGCCAGCAGCTCCTCTAGCGGGGGAAATGAGCAGTTCTTC.

In its sample, this clone was seen a few times. One junction end does not reproduce the germline sequence, and a read error may be involved. CDR3 nucleotide sequence: TGTGCTAGCAGCTTTGGGCTGACAAACTATGGCTACACCTTC. It yields the protein CASSFGLTNYGYTF. V is TRBV7-7 and J is TRBJ1-2; D remains ambiguous. Germline V lookup: CDR1 SSHAT, CDR2 FNYEAQ (reference sequence). This CDR3 spans 14 amino acids.

The rearrangement links TRBV10-3 to TRBJ2-7; D is ambiguous. The ends were cut back, 2 bases at V and 4 bases at J, with 15 bases in the middle. The CDR3 runs to 15 residues. Germline-derived CDR1 and CDR2 are ENHRY and SYGVKD. In DNA form, the CDR3 reads TGTGCCATCAGTGAGGGCCTCTCTGGGATATACGAGCAGTACTTC. It encodes CAISEGLSGIYEQYF.

The genes are TRBV10-2 and TRBJ1-2; D perhaps matches TRBD1 (6 bases). V gave up 2 bases and J gave up 6 bases, with 7 bases separating them. In germline, CDR1 is WSHSY, CDR2 SAAADI. The CDR3 is 12 residues long. The CDR3 region is CASSERQDGYTF. In DNA, the CDR3 is TGCGCCAGCAGTGAGAGACAGGATGGCTACACCTTC.

V and J are TRBV30 and TRBJ2-7, with D possibly matching TRBD1 (5 bases). The CDR3 loop spans 12 amino acids. CDR1 GTSNPN and CDR2 SVGIG come from the germline V gene (reference sequence). The V and J ends lost 4 bases and 2 bases respectively, with 9 bases between them. The CDR3 nucleotides read TGTGCCTGGAACCAGGGTACCTACGAGCAGTACTTC. It codes for CAWNQGTYEQYF. Variable domain in full (rest from reference TRBV30 and TRBJ2-7): SQTIHQWPATLVQPVGSPLSLECTVEGTSNPNLYWYRQAAGRGLQLLFYSVGIGQISSEVPQNLSASRPQDRQFILSSKKLLLSDSGFYLCAWNQGTYEQYFGPGTRLTVT.

This clone was detected only a few times. The genes are TRBV9 and TRBJ2-3, with 9 bases fitting TRBD2. The J segment lost 4 bases and the V segment lost 0 bases, leaving 3 bases of the junction unmatched. The germline gives CDR1 SGDLS, CDR2 YYNGEE. The CDR3 loop spans 15 amino acids. This chain's CDR3 is CASSVVAGGADTQYF. The CDR3 DNA sequence: TGTGCCAGCAGCGTAGTGGCGGGAGGGGCAGATACGCAGTATTTT.

V is TRBV5-8 and J is TRBJ1-5; the D is unclear. Germline CDR1 SGHTS, CDR2 YDEGEE. Trimming stripped 5 bases from V and 5 bases from J, with 11 bases between. The CDR3 has 13 residues. The CDR3 reads CASSSDGHQPQHF. Here the CDR3 DNA reads TGTGCCAGCAGTTCGGACGGCCATCAGCCCCAGCATTTT.

The rearrangement links TRBV19 to TRBJ1-1, with 8 bases aligning to TRBD1. Germline V gene data show CDR1 as LNHDA and CDR2 as SQIVND (reference sequence). J lost 0 bases, V lost 5 bases, and 5 bases had no gene match. The length of the CDR3 is 15 residues. The CDR3 bases are TGTGCCAGTAGTCTGACAGGGGCATTGAACACTGAAGCTTTCTTT. It yields the protein CASSLTGALNTEAFF.

The rearrangement links TRBV19 to TRBJ2-7; 7 bases align to TRBD1. V dropped 3 bases and J dropped 5; count of bases not matched to a gene: 7. The CDR3 is 14 residues long. Looked up from germline, CDR1 is LNHDA and CDR2 is SQIVND (reference sequence). The CDR3, as DNA: TGTGCCAGTAGTATCTTCGACAGGGTAGACGAGCAGTACTTC. Translated: CASSIFDRVDEQYF.

The chain employs TRBV29-1 and TRBJ2-5; D unclear. The CDR3 extends over 12 amino acids. CDR1 and CDR2 (germline): SQVTM, ANQGSEA. V was clipped by 5 bases and J by 5 bases, with 12 bases between them. CDR3 bases: TGCAGCGTTTTTTTATTGGCTGAGACCCAGTACTTC. It encodes CSVFLLAETQYF.

The gene calls are TRBV5-1 and TRBJ2-1; D possibly corresponds to TRBD1 (5 bases). CDR1 and CDR2 (germline): SGHRS, YFSETQ. Trimming cost V 0 bases and J 8 bases, with 21 bases left between them. CDR3 length: 17 residues. CDR3 region: CASSLVGRNTGAHEQFF. CDR3 in DNA: TGCGCCAGCAGCTTGGTGGGGCGCAATACTGGGGCCCATGAGCAGTTCTTC.